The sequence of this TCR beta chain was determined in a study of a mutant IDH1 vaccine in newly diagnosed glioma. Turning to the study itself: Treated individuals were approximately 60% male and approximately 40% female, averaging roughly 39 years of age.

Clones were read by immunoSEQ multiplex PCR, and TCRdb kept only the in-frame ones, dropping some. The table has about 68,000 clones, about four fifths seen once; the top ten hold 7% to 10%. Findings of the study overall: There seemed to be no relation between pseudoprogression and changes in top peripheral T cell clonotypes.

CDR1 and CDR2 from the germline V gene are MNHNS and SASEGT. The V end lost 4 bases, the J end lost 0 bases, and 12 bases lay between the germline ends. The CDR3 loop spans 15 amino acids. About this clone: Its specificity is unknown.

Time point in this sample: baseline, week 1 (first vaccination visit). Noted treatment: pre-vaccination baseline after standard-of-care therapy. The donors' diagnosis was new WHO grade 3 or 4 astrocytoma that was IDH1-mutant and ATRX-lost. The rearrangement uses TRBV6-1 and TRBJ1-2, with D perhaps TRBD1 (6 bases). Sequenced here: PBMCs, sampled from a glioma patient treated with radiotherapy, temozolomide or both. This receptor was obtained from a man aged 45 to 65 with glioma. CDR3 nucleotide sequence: TGTGCCAGCAGTGCGGGACACGTAGCTAACTATGGCTACACCTTC. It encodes CASSAGHVANYGYTF.